In this sample, the clone carrying this T cell receptor (beta chain) turned up many times. Its antigen is not known. A J-beta primer mix and a sample-barcoded 5' primer were used in a second PCR of about 6 to 12 cycles. TCRdb used MiXCR to reprocess the 5' RACE reads, holding one entry per CDR3 protein. The repertoire has approximately 670,000 distinct CDR3 sequences, around 38% of them found once; the top ten carry about 30%. These data are taken from a study of blood T cells in healthy people across ages. Whole-study results and caveats: A strong correlation between TCR beta diversity and naive T cell percentage was seen.

Trimming cost V 7 bases and J 1 base; bases outside gene matches: 3. Germline V gene lookup returns CDR1 SQVTM and CDR2 ANQGSEA. The CDR3 has 12 residues. The sample comprised blood. The genes are TRBV29-1 and TRBJ2-5, with 7 bases fitting TRBD2. This TCR was sampled from a man aged 80 or over in good health. In DNA form, the CDR3 reads TGCAGCGGCAGCGGGACCCAAGAGACCCAGTACTTC. It is translated as CSGSGTQETQYF.